These T cell receptor beta chains were read from a single sample in a study of T cells in Graves' hyperthyroidism and ophthalmopathy. TCRdb re-called the multiplex PCR reads through MiXCR, storing one row per CDR3 protein. The sample holds more than 450,000 distinct CDR3 sequences, less than 20% seen once. The sequenced sample was blood. Every receptor here comes from a man aged 40-55 years with Graves' ophthalmopathy. Each CDR3 is given with its conserved first and last residue. The D gene is left open where the match is weak. Only part of the rows carry a size: once, few, many, or a class if the clone is expanded.

CDR3 length: 15
clone size: few
D gene: NA
J gene: TRBJ1-6
V gene: TRBV5-1
CDR3 DNA: TGCGCCAGCAGCTTGGATCGGCAGGGAAGTTCACCCCTCCACTTT
CDR3 protein: CASSLDRQGSSPLHF

CDR3 length: 13
clone size: NA
D gene: TRBD1
J gene: TRBJ2-5
V gene: TRBV18
CDR3 DNA: TGTGCCAGCTCACCAGGGACAGGGACGACCCAGTACTTC
CDR3 protein: CASSPGTGTTQYF

CDR3 length: 14
clone size: NA
D gene: TRBD1
J gene: TRBJ1-5
V gene: TRBV7-6
CDR3 DNA: TGTGCCAGCAGCTTAAGGGGGCAAGATCAGCCCCAGCATTTT
CDR3 protein: CASSLRGQDQPQHF

CDR3 length: 14
clone size: NA
D gene: TRBD2
J gene: TRBJ2-1
V gene: TRBV7-6
CDR3 DNA: TGTGCCAGCAGCGAAACCGGGGGGAGGAATGAGCAGTTCTTC
CDR3 protein: CASSETGGRNEQFF

CDR3 length: 14
clone size: NA
D gene: NA
J gene: TRBJ2-2
V gene: TRBV18
CDR3 DNA: TGTGCCAGCTCACCACCGACGGGGACCGGGGAGCTGTTTTTT
CDR3 protein: CASSPPTGTGELFF

CDR3 length: 14
clone size: many
D gene: NA
J gene: TRBJ2-7
V gene: TRBV20-1
CDR3 DNA: TGCAGTGCCCTCAAACCGGGTACCTCCTACGAGCAGTACTTC
CDR3 protein: CSALKPGTSYEQYF

CDR3 length: 15
clone size: NA
D gene: NA
J gene: TRBJ2-7
V gene: TRBV4-2
CDR3 DNA: TGTGCCAGCAGCCCTGCGGGGAATGTCGGCTACGAGCAGTACTTC
CDR3 protein: CASSPAGNVGYEQYF

CDR3 length: 15
clone size: many
D gene: TRBD2
J gene: TRBJ2-2
V gene: TRBV30
CDR3 DNA: TGTGCCTGGAGCAGAGGGCTAGCGGTCACCGGGGAGCTGTTTTTT
CDR3 protein: CAWSRGLAVTGELFF

CDR3 length: 14
clone size: few
D gene: TRBD1
J gene: TRBJ1-4
V gene: TRBV5-1
CDR3 DNA: TGCGCCAGCACCATCGGGACAGGGAGTGAAAAACTGTTTTTT
CDR3 protein: CASTIGTGSEKLFF

CDR3 length: 16
clone size: few
D gene: NA
J gene: TRBJ2-4
V gene: TRBV6-1
CDR3 DNA: TGTGCCAGCAGGTACCTCAAACCGGGCCAAGGGGGCATTCAGTACTTC
CDR3 protein: CASRYLKPGQGGIQYF

CDR3 length: 15
clone size: many
D gene: NA
J gene: TRBJ2-1
V gene: TRBV20-1
CDR3 DNA: TGCAGTGCTAGAGATGCGGGGGCTGGGAGCGATGAGCAGTTCTTC
CDR3 protein: CSARDAGAGSDEQFF

CDR3 length: 14
clone size: few
D gene: NA
J gene: TRBJ1-1
V gene: TRBV7-9
CDR3 DNA: TGTGCCAGCAGAGACACAGGCGGAAGCACTGAAGCTTTCTTT
CDR3 protein: CASRDTGGSTEAFF

CDR3 length: 12
clone size: many
D gene: NA
J gene: TRBJ1-2
V gene: TRBV3-1
CDR3 DNA: TGTGCCAGCAGCCAGGGGAGGGGCGGCTACACCTTC
CDR3 protein: CASSQGRGGYTF

CDR3 length: 16
clone size: many
D gene: NA
J gene: TRBJ2-1
V gene: TRBV3-1
CDR3 DNA: TGTGCCAGCAGCCAAGTGGCCTCTAAGGTTCTCAATGAGCAGTTCTTC
CDR3 protein: CASSQVASKVLNEQFF

CDR3 length: 17
clone size: few
D gene: NA
J gene: TRBJ1-6
V gene: TRBV27
CDR3 DNA: TGTGCCAGCAGTTTACGGGTGGTCACCTCCTATAATTCACCCCTCCACTTT
CDR3 protein: CASSLRVVTSYNSPLHF

CDR3 length: 13
clone size: NA
D gene: TRBD1
J gene: TRBJ2-7
V gene: TRBV7-2
CDR3 DNA: TGTGCCAGCAGCTCGGACAGGGCCACGGAGCAGTACTTC
CDR3 protein: CASSSDRATEQYF

CDR3 length: 13
clone size: NA
D gene: NA
J gene: TRBJ2-7
V gene: TRBV20-1
CDR3 DNA: TGCAGTGCTAGAAGGGCGGGACCCTACGAGCAGTACTTC
CDR3 protein: CSARRAGPYEQYF

CDR3 length: 15
clone size: NA
D gene: NA
J gene: TRBJ2-3
V gene: TRBV5-1
CDR3 DNA: TGCGCCAGCAGCCTAAGGGGAGAAGCGACAGATACGCAGTATTTT
CDR3 protein: CASSLRGEATDTQYF

CDR3 length: 18
clone size: few
D gene: NA
J gene: TRBJ1-5
V gene: TRBV19
CDR3 DNA: TGTGCCAGTAGTATCTGGCAGGGCGGGTGGAATAGCAATCAGCCCCAGCATTTT
CDR3 protein: CASSIWQGGWNSNQPQHF

CDR3 length: 14
clone size: many
D gene: NA
J gene: TRBJ2-5
V gene: TRBV12-3/TRBV12-4
CDR3 DNA: TGTGCCAGCATCCAAGGGGGGGAATCCAAGACCCAGTACTTC
CDR3 protein: CASIQGGESKTQYF

CDR3 length: 14
clone size: few
D gene: TRBD1
J gene: TRBJ2-1
V gene: TRBV19
CDR3 DNA: TGTGCCAGTAGTGCCGGGACAGCAGTACATGAGCAGTTCTTC
CDR3 protein: CASSAGTAVHEQFF

CDR3 length: 16
clone size: many
D gene: TRBD2
J gene: TRBJ2-1
V gene: TRBV30
CDR3 DNA: TGTGCCTGGAGTTCACCGCGGACTAGCGGATGGGGGGAGCAGTTCTTC
CDR3 protein: CAWSSPRTSGWGEQFF

CDR3 length: 15
clone size: NA
D gene: TRBD1
J gene: TRBJ1-1
V gene: TRBV5-1
CDR3 DNA: TGCGCCAGCCGGATTTGGACAGGTGGAGTCACTGAAGCTTTCTTT
CDR3 protein: CASRIWTGGVTEAFF

CDR3 length: 16
clone size: few
D gene: NA
J gene: TRBJ1-1
V gene: TRBV19
CDR3 DNA: TGTGCCAGTAGTGATCCACCCGACAGACTCAACACTGAAGCTTTCTTT
CDR3 protein: CASSDPPDRLNTEAFF

CDR3 length: 14
clone size: many
D gene: NA
J gene: TRBJ2-7
V gene: TRBV28
CDR3 DNA: TGTGCCAGCAGCCCTCTGTGGCGGTCCTACGAGCAGTACTTC
CDR3 protein: CASSPLWRSYEQYF

CDR3 length: 14
clone size: many
D gene: TRBD2
J gene: TRBJ2-1
V gene: TRBV18
CDR3 DNA: TGTGCCAGCTCACCTGGGACTAGCAAGAATGAGCAGTTCTTC
CDR3 protein: CASSPGTSKNEQFF

CDR3 length: 16
clone size: many
D gene: NA
J gene: TRBJ2-5
V gene: TRBV7-6
CDR3 DNA: TGTGCCAGCAGCTTAGGGTTGGGAGTGGGTCAGGAGACCCAGTACTTC
CDR3 protein: CASSLGLGVGQETQYF

CDR3 length: 16
clone size: NA
D gene: TRBD2
J gene: TRBJ2-7
V gene: TRBV4-2
CDR3 DNA: TGTGCCAGCAGCCAACCAGGGGGAGCGGGAGGAGGAGAGCAGTACTTC
CDR3 protein: CASSQPGGAGGGEQYF

CDR3 length: 11
clone size: many
D gene: NA
J gene: TRBJ1-1
V gene: TRBV28
CDR3 DNA: TGTGCCAGCAGCGTGATAGATGAAGCTTTCTTT
CDR3 protein: CASSVIDEAFF

CDR3 length: 12
clone size: few
D gene: NA
J gene: TRBJ2-7
V gene: TRBV18
CDR3 DNA: TGTGCCAGCTCACCGCAGGGAACCGAGCAGTACTTC
CDR3 protein: CASSPQGTEQYF

CDR3 length: 14
clone size: NA
D gene: TRBD2
J gene: TRBJ2-1
V gene: TRBV20-1
CDR3 DNA: TGCAGTGCACCCAGGGGAGCGGGAGACGATGAGCAGTTCTTC
CDR3 protein: CSAPRGAGDDEQFF

CDR3 length: 14
clone size: NA
D gene: NA
J gene: TRBJ1-1
V gene: TRBV4-1
CDR3 DNA: TGCGCCAGCAGCCAAGTCACCTTGGGCACTGAAGCTTTCTTT
CDR3 protein: CASSQVTLGTEAFF

CDR3 length: 18
clone size: NA
D gene: TRBD1
J gene: TRBJ1-6
V gene: TRBV30
CDR3 DNA: TGTGCCTGGAACCCCCCGGGCAGGGGGCTAGTTGATAATTCACCCCTCCACTTT
CDR3 protein: CAWNPPGRGLVDNSPLHF

CDR3 length: 13
clone size: NA
D gene: NA
J gene: TRBJ2-1
V gene: TRBV6-6
CDR3 DNA: TGTGCCAGCAGTTACACCAGGGAACATGAGCAGTTCTTC
CDR3 protein: CASSYTREHEQFF

CDR3 length: 13
clone size: NA
D gene: NA
J gene: TRBJ1-2
V gene: TRBV9
CDR3 DNA: TGTGCCAGCAGTCGAGGGGGGCCGGATGGCTACACCTTC
CDR3 protein: CASSRGGPDGYTF

CDR3 length: 11
clone size: few
D gene: NA
J gene: TRBJ2-7
V gene: TRBV5-1
CDR3 DNA: TGCGCCAGCAGCTCCAGCGTCGAGCAGTACTTC
CDR3 protein: CASSSSVEQYF

CDR3 length: 13
clone size: many
D gene: NA
J gene: TRBJ1-1
V gene: TRBV12-3/TRBV12-4
CDR3 DNA: TGTGCCAGCAGTACACCCGGGAACACTGAAGCTTTCTTT
CDR3 protein: CASSTPGNTEAFF

CDR3 length: 14
clone size: NA
D gene: NA
J gene: TRBJ2-1
V gene: TRBV10-3
CDR3 DNA: TGTGCCTTTTCTTCCGGGCAGGGGTGGAATGAGCAGTTCTTC
CDR3 protein: CAFSSGQGWNEQFF

CDR3 length: 14
clone size: many
D gene: NA
J gene: TRBJ2-5
V gene: TRBV2
CDR3 DNA: TGTGCCTGCCAGGGATCTCTGCTGCAAGAGACCCAGTACTTC
CDR3 protein: CACQGSLLQETQYF

CDR3 length: 17
clone size: many
D gene: TRBD1
J gene: TRBJ2-1
V gene: TRBV24-1
CDR3 DNA: TGTGCCACCAGTGACCAGACAGGGGGCGTCGCCTACAATGAGCAGTTCTTC
CDR3 protein: CATSDQTGGVAYNEQFF

CDR3 length: 11
clone size: few
D gene: NA
J gene: TRBJ2-1
V gene: TRBV3-1
CDR3 DNA: TGTGCCAGCAGCCAAGTTACTGAGCAGTTCTTC
CDR3 protein: CASSQVTEQFF

CDR3 length: 15
clone size: many
D gene: NA
J gene: TRBJ2-5
V gene: TRBV11-2
CDR3 DNA: TGTGCCAGCAGCTTTACTACAACGGGGGCAGAGACCCAGTACTTC
CDR3 protein: CASSFTTTGAETQYF